What follows are 11 T cell receptor beta chains derived from one specimen sequenced in a study of cytomegalovirus exposure and HLA in healthy donors. The primer mix had 60 Vbeta and 13 Jbeta primers. Profiled with immunoSEQ multiplex PCR; TCRdb holds only in-frame clones, not every one. The sample totals 75,000 to 95,000 clones. Material: PBMCs. Every receptor here comes from a girl under 18 in good health and CMV-seropositive.

The genes are TRBV18 and TRBJ2-7; D is perhaps TRBD2 (6 bases). The CDR3 totals 12 residues. V gave up 4 bases and J gave up 5 bases, with 9 bases separating them. Germline V CDR1 and CDR2: KGHSH, LQKENI. CDR3: CASSRDFDEQYV. CDR3 coding DNA: TGTGCCAGCTCACGGGACTTCGACGAGCAGTACGTC.

This rearrangement joins TRBV7-9 to TRBJ2-1; no definite D call. V lost 6 bases and J 7 bases, leaving 7 bases between the germline ends. Per the germline V gene, CDR1 is SEHNR and CDR2 is FQNEAQ (reference sequence). The CDR3 runs 11 residues. This CDR3 reads CASRHSNEQFF. In nucleotides, the CDR3 is TGTGCCAGCAGGCATAGTAATGAGCAGTTCTTC.

The chain recombines TRBV6-1 with TRBJ2-5; D remains ambiguous. V was clipped by 7 bases and J by 3 bases, with 18 bases between them. Germline-derived CDR1 and CDR2 are MNHNS and SASEGT. CDR3 length: 15 amino acids. The CDR3 protein is CASMRFWPGKETQYF. CDR3 coding DNA: TGTGCCAGCATGAGGTTCTGGCCGGGTAAAGAGACCCAGTACTTC.

The V gene is TRBV4-3, the J gene TRBJ2-1, with 9 bases that match TRBD2. The CDR3 has 15 residues. Germline CDR1 is LGHNA and CDR2 is YSLEER. V gave up 4 bases and J gave up 7 bases; unmatched junction bases: 8. CDR3 amino acids: CASSRERGVRNEQFF. The CDR3 coding sequence is TGCGCCAGCAGCCGGGAGCGGGGGGTAAGGAATGAGCAGTTCTTC.

V gene TRBV27 combines with J gene TRBJ2-1; TRBD2 aligns across 15 bases. CDR3 length: 15 amino acids. The V gene's germline CDR1 is MNHEY and CDR2 SMNVEV (reference sequence). Losses at the gene ends were 3 bases for V and 9 bases for J; bases not matched to a gene: 3. The CDR3: CASSLWTSGGAEQFF. For the CDR3, the DNA is TGTGCCAGCAGTTTGTGGACTAGCGGGGGGGCTGAGCAGTTCTTC.

The chain uses TRBV28 and TRBJ2-2, with 7 bases aligning to TRBD1. The CDR3 runs 14 residues. V gave up 5 bases and J gave up 3 bases; unmatched junction bases: 3. Germline lookup yields CDR1 MDHEN and CDR2 SYDVKM. The CDR3 bases are TGTGCCAGCAGTCCCAGGGGGTACACCGGGGAGCTGTTTTTT. This sequence encodes CASSPRGYTGELFF.

This rearrangement joins TRBV2 to TRBJ1-2; TRBD1 is a possible D gene (5 bases). The CDR3 consists of 16 residues. Germline-derived CDR1 and CDR2 are SNHLY and FYNNEI. With 3 bases removed from V and 1 base from J, the gap between germline ends came to 15 bases. This CDR3 is CASSDRRGVINYGYTF. The CDR3 DNA reads TGTGCCAGCAGTGACCGCCGGGGGGTGATTAACTATGGCTACACCTTC.

This chain uses TRBV18 with TRBJ2-1; no clear D. This CDR3 is built from 18 residues. Between the trimmed V and J ends, which lost 0 bases and 4 bases, there was a span of 19 bases. Germline V gene data show CDR1 as KGHSH and CDR2 as LQKENI. CDR3 protein: CASSPPVTPRLGYNEQFF. CDR3 DNA: TGTGCCAGCTCACCACCGGTGACTCCCCGACTGGGTTACAATGAGCAGTTCTTC.

This sequence joins TRBV6-1 and TRBJ1-2, with D unclear. CDR1 MNHNS and CDR2 SASEGT come from the germline V gene. This CDR3 is 12 amino acids long. V gave up 3 bases and J gave up 5 bases, with 7 bases separating them. CDR3 sequence reads: CASSEGSYGYTF. The DNA for the CDR3 is TGTGCCAGCAGTGAGGGCAGTTATGGCTACACCTTC.

V and J are TRBV18 and TRBJ1-2; no clear D gene. CDR1 KGHSH and CDR2 LQKENI come from the germline V gene. V was pared by 6 bases and J by 7 bases, with 12 bases between. There are 12 residues in the CDR3. Here the CDR3 DNA reads TGTGCCAGCTCCCCGGATGAGGCTGGCTACACCTTC. Residues: CASSPDEAGYTF.

This chain connects TRBV19 to TRBJ2-2, with D uncertain. Per the germline V gene, CDR1 is LNHDA and CDR2 is SQIVND (reference sequence). The V end was cut by 3 bases, the J end by 5 bases, with 10 bases between. The CDR3 totals 14 residues. As DNA, the CDR3 is TGTGCCAGTAGTATTCCGCTAGTAACCGGGGAGCTGTTTTTT. Residues: CASSIPLVTGELFF.